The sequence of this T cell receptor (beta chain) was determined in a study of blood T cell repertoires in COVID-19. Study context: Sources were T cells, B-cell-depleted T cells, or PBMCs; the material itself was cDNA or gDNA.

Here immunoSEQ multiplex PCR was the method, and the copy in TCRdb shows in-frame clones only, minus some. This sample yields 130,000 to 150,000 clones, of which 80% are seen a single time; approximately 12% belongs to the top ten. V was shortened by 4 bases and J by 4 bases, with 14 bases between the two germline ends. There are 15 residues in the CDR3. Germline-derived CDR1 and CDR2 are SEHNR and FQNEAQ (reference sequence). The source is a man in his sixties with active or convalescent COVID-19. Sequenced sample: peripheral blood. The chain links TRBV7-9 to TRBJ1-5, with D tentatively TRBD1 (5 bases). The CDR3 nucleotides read TGTGCCAGCAGCTCCGGGGGAGCTAGAAATCAGCCCCAGCATTTT. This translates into CASSSGGARNQPQHF.